This T cell receptor beta chain was sequenced in a study of blood T cell repertoires in COVID-19. TCRdb's copy holds only in-frame clones and misses some; the assay was immunoSEQ multiplex PCR. The sample lists fewer than 650,000 clones; 70% to 90% were seen once. CDR1 and CDR2 from the germline V gene are ENHRY and SYGVKD. With 1 base clipped from V and 6 bases from J, the junction kept 6 bases outside the gene matches. The CDR3 length is 15 residues. This receptor was taken from a woman aged 45-60 years with COVID-19, enrolled during active disease. This chain joins TRBV10-3 and TRBJ1-1; TRBD1 agrees at 9 bases. Source material: peripheral blood. The CDR3 spells CAISEFWDRVAEAFF. CDR3 nucleotides: TGTGCCATCAGTGAGTTTTGGGACAGGGTTGCTGAAGCTTTCTTT.